This entry concerns a single TCR beta chain. Its antigen is not identified. Trimming took 0 bases from V and 4 from J, leaving 11 bases between them. This CDR3 region has 15 residues. CDR1 and CDR2 from the germline V gene are SGHNT and YYREEE (reference sequence). The data were taken from a study of OX40 agonist ivuxolimab in advanced cancers. Study-level information: Subjects had a mean age of 60 years, with a range of about 23 to 90; less than 90% were male. General observations from the study: Averaging showed that CD8+ T cells had more expanded clones than CD4+ did.

Data came from immunoSEQ multiplex PCR; TCRdb stores just in-frame clones and leaves some out. This sample yields some 46,000 clones, of which roughly three quarters are seen a single time; roughly 3.9% belongs to the top ten. V usage is TRBV5-4 and J usage is TRBJ1-3, with a weak D call TRBD1 (5 bases). The specimen was CD4+ or CD8+ T cells sorted from blood, collected in a trial of the OX40 agonist ivuxolimab. This receptor was identified in an adult with an advanced solid tumor such as melanoma, head and neck, liver or kidney cancer. CDR3 DNA sequence: TGTGCCAGCAGCTTGGGAGGGGCGGCCGGAAACACCATATATTTT. Its protein is CASSLGGAAGNTIYF.